Listed below are T cell receptor beta chains from one sample, sequenced in a study of shared clonotypes between healthy human individuals. TCRdb's copy holds only in-frame clones and misses some; the assay was immunoSEQ multiplex PCR. Among approximately 980,000 clones listed, 60% to 85% were seen once. Sequencing was done on a sample of memory CD4+ T cells sorted from blood. All receptors derive from a man aged 18 to 30 in good health. The CDR3 runs from the conserved cysteine through the conserved F or W. The D gene is left open where the match is weak. A row's size may be missing; if present it is once, few, many or a size class.

J: TRBJ2-5; V: TRBV5-6; size: -; D: TRBD1; length: 16; DNA: TGTGCCAGCAGCTTGTACGGGACAGGGTTGGGAGAGACCCAGTACTTC; CDR3: CASSLYGTGLGETQYF
J: TRBJ2-7; V: TRBV7-8; size: -; D: TRBD2; length: 16; DNA: TGTGCCAGCAGCTTAGGGGGACTAGCGGGGAGCTACGAGCAGTACTTC; CDR3: CASSLGGLAGSYEQYF
J: TRBJ2-7; V: TRBV7-2; size: -; D: -; length: 14; DNA: TGTGCCAGCAGCTTAGTGGGGTCCAACTACGAGCAGTACTTC; CDR3: CASSLVGSNYEQYF
J: TRBJ1-6; V: TRBV6-5; size: -; D: -; length: 14; DNA: TGTGCCAGGGGGAGGCATCTACCAATTTCACCCCTCCACTTT; CDR3: CARGRHLPISPLHF
J: TRBJ2-2; V: TRBV2; size: -; D: TRBD2; length: 15; DNA: TGTGCCAGCAAAACTAGCGGGAGTAACACCGGGGAGCTGTTTTTT; CDR3: CASKTSGSNTGELFF
J: TRBJ2-1; V: TRBV7-2; size: -; D: -; length: 11; DNA: TGTGCCAGCAGCTTAGCTTTGCCGCAGTTCTTC; CDR3: CASSLALPQFF
J: TRBJ1-2; V: TRBV5-6; size: -; D: -; length: 13; DNA: TGTGCCAGCAGTATTAGACCCCCCTATGGCTACACCTTC; CDR3: CASSIRPPYGYTF
J: TRBJ1-1; V: TRBV5-1; size: -; D: -; length: 15; DNA: TGCGCCAGCAGCTTGATGAGGTTGGGGAACACTGAAGCTTTCTTT; CDR3: CASSLMRLGNTEAFF
J: TRBJ2-3; V: TRBV5-1; size: -; D: -; length: 13; DNA: TGCGCCAGCAGTGAAAATAGGCTCGATACGCAGTATTTT; CDR3: CASSENRLDTQYF
J: TRBJ2-7; V: TRBV27; size: -; D: -; length: 11; DNA: TGTGCCAGCAGGTCCTTGGGCGAGCAGTACTTC; CDR3: CASRSLGEQYF
J: TRBJ1-2; V: TRBV29-1; size: few; D: TRBD1; length: 16; DNA: TGCAGCGTTGTTACTCCGGACAGGGGGCTTTGGGGTGGCTACACCTTC; CDR3: CSVVTPDRGLWGGYTF
J: TRBJ1-2; V: TRBV16; size: -; D: -; length: 14; DNA: TGTGCCAGCAGCCCCGCACGAGAGAACTATGGCTACACCTTC; CDR3: CASSPARENYGYTF
J: TRBJ2-2; V: TRBV27; size: -; D: -; length: 19; DNA: TGTGCCAGCAGTTTAAGTCCTAGGTTTTTGGCGGGCTACACCGGGGAGCTGTTTTTT; CDR3: CASSLSPRFLAGYTGELFF
J: TRBJ2-7; V: TRBV7-9; size: -; D: TRBD2; length: 16; DNA: TGTGCCAGCAGCTTAGTTAAGGTAGCGGGAGACTACGAGCAGTACTTC; CDR3: CASSLVKVAGDYEQYF
J: TRBJ2-5; V: TRBV5-4; size: -; D: -; length: 15; DNA: TGTGCCAGCAGCTTGGTGGCTAGCTCCGGGGAGACCCAGTACTTC; CDR3: CASSLVASSGETQYF
J: TRBJ2-3; V: TRBV18; size: few; D: TRBD2; length: 15; DNA: TGTGCCAGCTCACCACTTGGAGCGGGGACAGATACGCAGTATTTT; CDR3: CASSPLGAGTDTQYF
J: TRBJ2-7; V: TRBV27; size: once; D: TRBD2; length: 15; DNA: TGTGCCAGCAGTTACGGACTAGCGGGAGTGAGCGAGCAGTACTTC; CDR3: CASSYGLAGVSEQYF
J: TRBJ1-4; V: TRBV23-1; size: -; D: -; length: 15; DNA: TGCGCCAGCAGTCCTGGACAGAGTCCGCATGAAAAACTGTTTTTT; CDR3: CASSPGQSPHEKLFF
J: TRBJ1-6; V: TRBV2; size: -; D: -; length: 16; DNA: TGTGCCAGCACCCAGGACAGCGGACTATATAATTCACCCCTCCACTTT; CDR3: CASTQDSGLYNSPLHF
J: TRBJ2-3; V: TRBV2; size: -; D: TRBD2; length: 16; DNA: TGTGCCAGCAGGACCCAGACTAGCGGTAGGGCAGATACGCAGTATTTT; CDR3: CASRTQTSGRADTQYF
J: TRBJ1-1; V: TRBV5-6; size: few; D: -; length: 15; DNA: TGTGCCAGCAGCTTTCGGCAGGGGTTAATCGCTGAAGCTTTCTTT; CDR3: CASSFRQGLIAEAFF
J: TRBJ1-1; V: TRBV2; size: -; D: TRBD1; length: 16; DNA: TGTGCCAGCAGGGCTTCCGGGACAGGGGCAAACACTGAAGCTTTCTTT; CDR3: CASRASGTGANTEAFF
J: TRBJ1-1; V: TRBV7-8; size: -; D: -; length: 15; DNA: TGTGCCAGCAGCTTAAGGGCAGGGGTTGGCACTGAAGCTTTCTTT; CDR3: CASSLRAGVGTEAFF
J: TRBJ1-4; V: TRBV6-6; size: -; D: -; length: 14; DNA: TGTGCCAGCAGGTCGACGGCCCCTAATGAAAAACTGTTTTTT; CDR3: CASRSTAPNEKLFF
J: TRBJ1-1; V: TRBV6-1; size: -; D: TRBD1; length: 15; DNA: TGTGCCAGCAGAGGACAGGGGGCATTTAACACTGAAGCTTTCTTT; CDR3: CASRGQGAFNTEAFF
J: TRBJ1-3; V: TRBV2; size: -; D: -; length: 14; DNA: TGTGCCAGCACCTTAGGGAGCTCTGGAAACACCATATATTTT; CDR3: CASTLGSSGNTIYF
J: TRBJ1-3; V: TRBV19; size: -; D: -; length: 12; DNA: TGTGCCAGTAGTATCCCTGGAAACACCATATATTTT; CDR3: CASSIPGNTIYF
J: TRBJ2-2; V: TRBV2; size: -; D: TRBD1; length: 15; DNA: TGTGCCAGCAGTGTACAGGGGGCCGGCACCGGGGAGCTGTTTTTT; CDR3: CASSVQGAGTGELFF
J: TRBJ2-7; V: TRBV5-1; size: -; D: TRBD1; length: 15; DNA: TGCGCCAGCAGCTTGGCCGGGACAGGGGACGGCGAGCAGTACTTC; CDR3: CASSLAGTGDGEQYF
J: TRBJ2-3; V: TRBV6-6; size: few; D: -; length: 13; DNA: TGTGCCAGCAGTTCCACGGACTCCCAAACGCAGTATTTT; CDR3: CASSSTDSQTQYF
J: TRBJ2-3; V: TRBV10-1; size: -; D: TRBD2; length: 16; DNA: TGCGCCAGCAGTGAGTCAGGACTAGCGGGAGGGGATACGCAGTATTTT; CDR3: CASSESGLAGGDTQYF
J: TRBJ1-1; V: TRBV5-1; size: -; D: -; length: 13; DNA: TGCGCCAGCAGCGGACAGCGACAGACTGAAGCTTTCTTT; CDR3: CASSGQRQTEAFF